Below are 20 T cell receptor beta chains sequenced from a single sample in a study of T cell responses to AZD1222 COVID-19 vaccine. The table came from immunoSEQ multiplex PCR; TCRdb's copy has only in-frame clones and leaves some out. The profile shows roughly 95,000 clones, about 94% of them singletons. The sequences come from peripheral blood, collected 28 days after the second AZD1222 dose. The receptors here all came from an adult who received the AZD1222 COVID-19 vaccine.

This chain links TRBV5-1 with TRBJ2-2, with D perhaps matching TRBD1 (5 bases). CDR3 length equals 16 residues. Trimming stripped 0 bases from V and 5 bases from J, with 14 bases between. Germline values: CDR1 SGHRS, CDR2 YFSETQ. CDR3 loop: CASSLARQGGTGELFF. DNA for the CDR3: TGCGCCAGCAGCTTGGCCAGGCAGGGTGGGACCGGGGAGCTGTTTTTT.

Regarding this clone: Mismatch with germline at one junction end may stem from a read error. This rearrangement joins TRBV3-1 (or the pseudogene TRBV3-2) to TRBJ2-3, with D maybe TRBD1 (5 bases). This CDR3 contains 13 residues. The germline gives CDR1 LGHDT, CDR2 YNNKEL (reference sequence). CDR3 residues: CASLDIFTNTQYF. The CDR3 bases are TGTGCCAGCCTGGACATTTTCACAAATACGCAGTATTTT.

The rearrangement links TRBV28 to TRBJ2-7, with unresolved D. The CDR3 runs to 14 residues. Between the trimmed V and J ends, which lost 1 base and 3 bases, there was a span of 10 bases. The germline V gene encodes CDR1 MDHEN and CDR2 SYDVKM. Here the CDR3 DNA reads TGTGCCAGCAGTTTATACGGCAGAAGCTACGAGCAGTACTTC. Its translation is CASSLYGRSYEQYF.

This chain joins TRBV19 and TRBJ2-4, with 10 bases identical to TRBD1. The trim removed 10 bases at V and 2 bases at J, leaving 8 bases unmatched. This CDR3 contains 15 residues. Germline-derived CDR1 and CDR2 are LNHDA and SQIVND (reference sequence). CDR3 residues: CATADRGRTKNIQYF. CDR3 sequence (DNA): TGTGCCACCGCTGACAGGGGGCGGACCAAAAACATTCAGTACTTC.

This clone was detected only once. This sequence joins TRBV6-5 and TRBJ2-1, with D possibly matching TRBD2 (6 bases). Between the trimmed V and J ends, which lost 6 bases and 2 bases, there was a span of 14 bases. The V gene's germline CDR1 is MNHEY and CDR2 SVGAGI. The CDR3 length is 15 residues. The DNA of the CDR3 is TGTGCCAGCAGCCAAAGGGCGGGGCCCTACAATGAGCAGTTCTTC. It encodes CASSQRAGPYNEQFF.

The chain joins TRBV12-3 or TRBV12-4 to TRBJ1-2; 11 positions agree with TRBD1. The CDR3 loop spans 13 amino acids. V lost 5 bases and J lost 8; bases outside the gene matches: 4. The CDR3 loop is CASSKDRGLGYTF. The CDR3 bases are TGTGCCAGCAGTAAGGACAGGGGGCTCGGCTACACCTTC.

V and J are TRBV6-5 and TRBJ1-4; D not certain. This CDR3 contains 15 residues. Germline CDR1 is MNHEY and CDR2 is SVGAGI. The V end lost 6 bases, the J end lost 8 bases, and 19 bases lay between the germline ends. CDR3 protein: CASSLTGDPPEKLFF. Written as DNA, the CDR3 is TGTGCCAGCAGCCTAACCGGAGATCCGCCCGAAAAACTGTTTTTT.

The chain uses TRBV18 and TRBJ2-7, with TRBD1 identical over 10 bases. Germline values: CDR1 KGHSH, CDR2 LQKENI. V trimming: 6 bases; J trimming: 2 bases; junction bases outside the gene matches: 13. CDR3 length: 17 residues. CDR3 region: CASSPRLGTGAPYEQYF. The CDR3 DNA follows: TGTGCCAGCTCCCCCCGTCTCGGGACAGGGGCTCCCTACGAGCAGTACTTC. The whole variable domain, filled in from reference TRBV18 and TRBJ2-7, reads NAGVMQNPRHLVRRRGQEARLRCSPMKGHSHVYWYRQLPEEGLKFMVYLQKENIIDESGMPKERFSAEFPKEGPSILRIQQVVRGDSAAYFCASSPRLGTGAPYEQYFGPGTRLTVT.

V and J are TRBV14 and TRBJ1-4; no firm D call. V shed 2 bases and J shed 8 bases, with 12 bases lying between them. The germline CDR1 and CDR2 sequences are SGHDN and FVKESK. There are 14 residues in the CDR3. CDR3: CASSQTGNGEKLFF. CDR3 sequence (DNA): TGTGCCAGCAGCCAAACCGGCAATGGAGAAAAACTGTTTTTT.

This chain links TRBV5-4 with TRBJ1-1, with 9 bases aligning to TRBD1. Germline loops: CDR1 SGHNT, CDR2 YYREEE (reference sequence). Germline trimming cut 4 bases from V and 3 bases from J; bases unmatched to any gene: 4. This CDR3 contains 14 residues. The CDR3 protein is CASSVDRGDTEAFF. For the CDR3, the DNA is TGTGCCAGCAGCGTGGACAGGGGTGACACTGAAGCTTTCTTT. The full variable domain, with the rest looked up from reference TRBV5-4 and TRBJ1-1, is ETGVTQSPTHLIKTRGQQVTLRCSSQSGHNTVSWYQQALGQGPQFIFQYYREEENGRGNFPPRFSGLQFPNYSSELNVNALELDDSALYLCASSVDRGDTEAFFGQGTRLTVV.

J is TRBJ1-4 and V is TRBV7-2, with D maybe TRBD1 (5 bases). This CDR3 is 12 amino acids long. Trimming removed 4 bases from V and 10 bases from J, with 10 bases in between. Per germline, CDR1 SGHTA and CDR2 FQGNSA. DNA for the CDR3: TGTGCCAGCAGCTCCTTCGGGGGAAAACTGTTTTTT. This gives the protein CASSSFGGKLFF.

V and J are TRBV15 and TRBJ1-1; TRBD1 is a possible D gene (5 bases). This CDR3 is 15 amino acids long. Germline V gene data show CDR1 as LNHNV and CDR2 as YYDKDF (reference sequence). Trimming took 3 bases from V and 4 from J, leaving 15 bases between them. DNA of the CDR3: TGTGCCACCAGCAGCCAGGGTTCGGGTTTCACTGAAGCTTTCTTT. Translation gives CATSSQGSGFTEAFF.

The rearrangement links TRBV7-9 to TRBJ1-6, with TRBD1 as a possible D gene (5 bases). This CDR3 contains 14 residues. Trimming removed 5 bases at V and 5 bases at J, with 10 bases between. Germline lookup yields CDR1 SEHNR and CDR2 FQNEAQ (reference sequence). The CDR3 sequence is CASSKGRDNSPLHF. In nucleotides, the CDR3 is TGTGCCAGCAGCAAGGGACGGGATAATTCACCCCTCCACTTT.

This rearrangement joins TRBV18 to TRBJ1-5; a possible D gene is TRBD1 (5 bases). The CDR3 runs 14 residues. Trimming shortened V by 3 bases and J by 0 bases, and 6 bases separated the two germline ends. Germline CDR1 reads KGHSH; CDR2 reads LQKENI. As DNA, the CDR3 is TGTGCCAGCTCACCGACAGATAGCAATCAGCCCCAGCATTTT. Protein product: CASSPTDSNQPQHF.

The chain couples TRBV7-9 to TRBJ2-5; D gene unclear. Germline-derived CDR1 and CDR2 are SEHNR and FQNEAQ (reference sequence). The CDR3 is 13 amino acids. V was clipped by 7 bases and J by 4 bases, with 13 bases between them. The CDR3: CASTLGTRETQYF. The CDR3 DNA is TGTGCCAGCACCCTGGGCACGAGAGAGACCCAGTACTTC.

The chain couples TRBV19 to TRBJ1-2; weak D call: TRBD1 (5 bases). The CDR3 is 14 residues long. CDR1 is LNHDA and CDR2 is SQIVND in the germline V gene (reference sequence). Trimming removed 6 bases from V and 6 bases from J, with 17 bases in between. As DNA, the CDR3 is TGTGCCAGTAGCGCGGGGCTACCCGCGGATGGCTACACCTTC. Translated, it gives CASSAGLPADGYTF.

This clone appeared a few times. The rearrangement uses TRBV7-9 and TRBJ1-2; possible D gene TRBD1, 6 bases. Germline lookup yields CDR1 SEHNR and CDR2 FQNEAQ (reference sequence). The CDR3 extends over 16 amino acids. V was trimmed by 5 bases and J by 5 bases, leaving 21 bases between them. The DNA for the CDR3 is TGTGCCAGCAGCCCGCCAGGACAGAGCGAGTTATATGGCTACACCTTC. Its protein is CASSPPGQSELYGYTF. Full variable domain (rest looked up from reference TRBV7-9 and TRBJ1-2): DTGVSQNPRHKITKRGQNVTFRCDPISEHNRLYWYRQTLGQGPEFLTYFQNEAQLEKSRLLSDRFSAERPKGSFSTLEIQRTEQGDSAMYLCASSPPGQSELYGYTFGSGTRLTVV.

The CDR3 region is CAWSVGRVNTEAFF. The CDR3, as DNA: TGTGCCTGGAGTGTAGGACGGGTGAACACTGAAGCTTTCTTT. This rearrangement joins TRBV30 to TRBJ1-1; D gene uncertain. Trimming stripped 0 bases from V and 0 bases from J, with 8 bases between. Per germline, CDR1 GTSNPN and CDR2 SVGIG (reference sequence). The CDR3 contains 14 residues.

The chain joins TRBV30 to TRBJ2-2, with no clear D. V shed 0 bases and J shed 7 bases, with 3 bases lying between them. Germline lookup yields CDR1 GTSNPN and CDR2 SVGIG (reference sequence). The CDR3 covers 11 residues. The DNA for the CDR3 is TGTGCCTGGAGTGTCGGCGGGGAGCTGTTTTTT. This translates into CAWSVGGELFF.

V usage is TRBV18 and J usage is TRBJ2-2; unclear D gene. V was pared by 6 bases and J by 5 bases, with 13 bases between. This CDR3 is built from 14 residues. The germline V gene has CDR1 KGHSH and CDR2 LQKENI. Written as DNA, the CDR3 is TGTGCCAGCTCCACCGCCCTCTCTACCGGGGAGCTGTTTTTT. Its protein is CASSTALSTGELFF.